A selection of T cell receptor beta chains follows, all from one sample in a study of cytomegalovirus exposure and HLA in healthy donors. Using immunoSEQ multiplex PCR, the repertoire was profiled, and TCRdb retains in-frame clones only, with some absent. Of 110,000 to 150,000 clones listed, approximately 71% are singletons. The sample taken for sequencing was PBMCs. The receptors shown here come from a man aged 40-49 years in good health and CMV-seronegative. CDR3s leave out the opening cysteine and the closing phenylalanine or tryptophan.

TRBJ2-1	TRBV9	ASSVETGGGDEQF
TRBJ1-6	TRBV28	ASSTPGQGNSPLH
TRBJ2-3	TRBV10-3	AISELSGGSTDTQY
TRBJ1-1	TRBV7-8	ASSYRDRNTEAF
TRBJ2-7	TRBV4-1	ASSQVSGMAPYEQY
TRBJ2-3	TRBV10-1	ASSIGWQGSTDTQY
TRBJ1-5	TRBV5-5	ASSLRSDMYQPQH
TRBJ2-7	TRBV27	ASSLRSGGILSYEQY
TRBJ1-6	TRBV6-4	ASSIDSGNSPLH
TRBJ2-7	TRBV4-1	ASSQRGLEDEQY
TRBJ2-3	TRBV4-1	ASSPRAGLTDTQY
TRBJ2-2	TRBV7-6	ASSFQGAGGELF
TRBJ1-6	TRBV18	ASSQWGQGINSPLH
TRBJ2-1	TRBV27	ASSLADNEQF
TRBJ2-7	TRBV4-1	ASSRQTSGSSYEQY